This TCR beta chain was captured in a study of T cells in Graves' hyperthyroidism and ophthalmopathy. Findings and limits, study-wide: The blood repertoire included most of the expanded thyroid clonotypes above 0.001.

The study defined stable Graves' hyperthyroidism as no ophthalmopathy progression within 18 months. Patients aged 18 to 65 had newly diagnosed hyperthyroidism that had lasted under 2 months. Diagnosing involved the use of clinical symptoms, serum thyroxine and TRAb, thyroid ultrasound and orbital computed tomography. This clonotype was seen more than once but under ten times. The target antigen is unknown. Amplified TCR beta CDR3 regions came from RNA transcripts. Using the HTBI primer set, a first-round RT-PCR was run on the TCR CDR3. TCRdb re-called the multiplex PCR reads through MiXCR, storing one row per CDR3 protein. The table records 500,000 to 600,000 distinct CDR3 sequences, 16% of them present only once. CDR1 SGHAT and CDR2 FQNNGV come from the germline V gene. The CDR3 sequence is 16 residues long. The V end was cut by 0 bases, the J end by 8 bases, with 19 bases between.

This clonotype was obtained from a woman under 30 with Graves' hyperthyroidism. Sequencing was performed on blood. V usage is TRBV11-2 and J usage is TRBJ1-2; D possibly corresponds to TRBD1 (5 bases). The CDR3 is CASSLEGGSTKHGYTF. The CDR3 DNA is TGTGCCAGCAGCTTAGAGGGGGGGTCCACCAAGCACGGCTACACCTTC.